This TCR beta chain is from a study of cytomegalovirus exposure and HLA in healthy donors (dated by TCRdb to between 2016 and 2019). Background for the entire study: An earlier analysis of several hundred of the donors reported roughly 300 Gb of sequence data and around 100 million unique TCR beta sequences obtained from around 180 million T cells. Approximately 300 gigabases of sequencing data and 70 million to 100 million unique TCR sequences made up an early release that covered 500 to 700 HLA-typed donors. Of the 398 genotyped donors, approximately 80% were placed in the genetic ancestry cluster associated with self-reported Caucasian donors. The study was designed to test whether signatures of past pathogen exposure could be identified by cataloging public T cell receptors. The study used immunosequencing to profile the T cell repertoires of approximately 690 subjects and linked those repertoires to cytomegalovirus serostatus. Along with the roughly 670-subject first cohort, a separate validation cohort of roughly 110 different subjects was used. To predict cytomegalovirus infection status, the study brought together high-throughput TCR immunosequencing, statistical association of individual TCRs with disease status, and machine learning. To study patterns of TCR occurrence, a later analysis re-analyzed previously published TCR beta repertoires from 700 or so donors and added high-resolution HLA genotyping. Rather than drawing on any new phenotypic data, the later analysis identified candidate immune exposures from TCR beta sequences and the way those sequences occurred across donors. An earlier analysis of 587 of the donors used high-throughput TCR beta sequencing to judge whether each TCR beta V gene segment behaved as functional or pseudogenic. Donor age, sex, ethnicity and CMV serostatus were compiled together with the repertoire data. A later genetic analysis took genome-wide SNP genotypes for about 65% of the 666 donors and used that subset as a discovery cohort. All discovery cohort repertoires had been generated using a single sequencing platform. HLA typing included class I and class II loci at four-digit resolution. The number of typed donors differed by locus: about 629-630 for A, B, C, DRB1 and DQB1; some 500 for DQA1; about 600 for DPA1; and about 450 for DPB1. A few DR-DQ haplotypes were treated as single units for association and clustering because of strong linkage in the cohort. Across 300 to 400 genotyped donors of the cohort, an average of about 240,000 unique TCR beta nucleotide sequences per donor were sequenced, and 15% to 20% of those sequences were non-productive.

The CDR3 covers 18 residues, taking in both the cysteine and the phenylalanine. Only the CDR3 DNA stays, 54 bases, in frame from base 1. According to the germline V gene (reference sequence), CDR1 reads SEHNR and CDR2 reads FQNEAQ. The germline ends are 19 bases apart after V is trimmed by 1 base and J by 1 base. What the study reported, not specific to this receptor: Roughly uniform sequencing depth across donors was assumed in presence/absence analyses, although this assumption may not hold. Because counts were too low, roughly 16 rarely observed V segments, including chromosome 9 orphons, were excluded from the earlier analysis of some 540 of the donors. When HLA alleles, especially DR and DQ, strongly co-occurred, attributing TCR associations to individual alleles was difficult. Because HLA typing was unavailable for some donors at each locus, only the typed subset was used in association tests. The authors suggested that the approach could potentially be generalized to other disease states and immunological phenotypes. At a false discovery rate of 0.05, a later analysis linked about 17,000 TCR beta sequences to specific HLA alleles. A further reported finding was that TCR beta sequences accurately predicted the HLA-A and HLA-B alleles for most subjects in the first cohort. A few of the identified cytomegalovirus-associated TCR beta chains were confirmed in vitro to be specific for cytomegalovirus antigens. Compared with equally common non-associated chains, HLA-associated TCR beta chains in a later analysis were more clonally expanded and had lower generation probabilities. Most CMV-associated TCR beta chains appeared to be HLA-restricted in a later analysis, and the HLA associations seemed to be driven largely by CMV exposure. In a later analysis, TCR association rates were found to vary across HLA loci, with the most associated TCRs seen for DRB1 alleles and the fewest for HLA-C alleles. Cytomegalovirus status was reported to be diagnosed by the classifier with high specificity and sensitivity in both the original and validation cohorts. Immune exposure information for the cohort was limited to CMV serostatus. In the study, approximately 160 TCR beta chains were listed as associated with cytomegalovirus. According to a later genetic analysis, donors in an Asian-associated ancestry cluster had fewer N-insertions in productive TCRs than the approximately 610-donor mean. This cohort had only TCR beta chains sequenced, and the lack of alpha or paired-chain data limited which features could be detected. A later analysis reported that several top co-occurrence clusters appeared linked to parvovirus B19, influenza, CMV and Epstein-Barr virus. The 87-base-pair reads could not distinguish some IMGT-functional V segments, including TRBV6-2 and TRBV6-3, so those segments were excluded. Correlated functional status among segregating V segments might be attributable to linkage disequilibrium, but an unknown experimental factor could not be ruled out. While some public TCRs were present in many individuals, most TCR sequences turned up only very rarely across donors. An earlier analysis of several hundred of the donors showed that most TCR beta V segments appeared in productive rearrangements either about 90% or about 30% of the time, which broadly matched IMGT annotations. A later genetic analysis associated a missense DCLRE1C variant with V-gene and J-gene trimming of TCR beta chains, and an independent cohort replicated the association. A cluster of highly shared sequence variants was judged likely to be a technical artifact of the sequencing pipeline.

Points on this clone: Its binding antigen is unknown. Base quality data are lacking; no much larger clone is found one base away.

Library construction relied on the immunoSEQ multiplex PCR assay. The multiplex PCR relied on a mix of 60 forward primers for TCR Vbeta segments and 13 reverse primers for TCR Jbeta segments. Amplification of the CDR3 region of rearranged TCR beta genes was performed with a multiplex PCR assay on genomic DNA. On the Illumina HiSeq System, the amplified TCR beta libraries were sequenced as 87-base-pair reads. In the authors' own workflow: Across the roughly 670 repertoires, a later analysis counted around 80 million unique TCR beta chains, some 11 million of which were shared by at least two donors. Raw reads were error-corrected and collapsed into unique sequences by a nearest-neighbor algorithm in which closely related sequences were merged to remove PCR and sequencing errors. To assign V, D and J gene segments, CDR3 sequences were aligned to IMGT reference sequences. For a sequence to be retained, a match of at least six nucleotides to both a V gene segment and a J gene segment was required. A rearrangement was called productive if the CDR3 had no stop codons and remained in frame with V and J, and every other rearrangement was called non-productive. CDR3 was defined by IMGT convention, running from the second conserved V-encoded cysteine to the conserved J-encoded phenylalanine. The earlier analysis of about 590 of the donors excluded sequences that lacked an unambiguous match to a single V gene segment. An earlier analysis of approximately 590 of the donors classified V segments as functional when productive rearrangements were above 56.7% and as segregating when the standard deviation between donors was above 5%. A statistical classification framework was developed to diagnose cytomegalovirus status using the catalog of TCR beta chain sequences. A later analysis assigned V and J genes by comparing TCR nucleotide sequences with IMGT/GENE-DB human TR gene sequences. In a later analysis, CDR3 sequences and most-parsimonious VDJ recombination scenarios were assigned using the TCRdist pipeline. In a later analysis, each TCR beta chain was defined by its CDR3 amino acid sequence together with its V-gene family, and reads without a unique V-gene family were excluded. A later analysis removed 500 to 600 highly shared, low-generation-probability nucleotide sequences to deal with suspected cross-contamination and a sequencing artifact. In a later analysis, a clonal expansion index was calculated for each public chain from normalized within-repertoire ranks of inferred template counts. In a later analysis, generation probabilities were computed with a VDJ recombination model fitted to out-of-frame rearrangements, and the resulting probabilities were checked against IGoR. In a later analysis, hypergeometric tests were used to score TCR-TCR, TCR-HLA and TCR-CMV co-occurrence, with a repertoire-size bias correction applied to TCR pairs. A later analysis estimated false discovery rates by permuting HLA or CMV assignments 20 times. A later analysis grouped co-occurring TCRs with DBSCAN, adding TCRdist sequence similarity when clustering within HLA-allele-positive subsets. Repertoires with fewer than 30,000 or more than 120,000 public chains were left out of co-occurrence clustering, as were five repertoires with anomalous nucleotide sharing. What TCRdb holds here is the immuneACCESS table cut down to in-frame rearrangements. Part of the clones is not present; checked against another copy, under half of the missing clones reflect an unresolved V gene, and the others are unexplained. That table is the source of V, J and clone size, and D and trimming were worked out from the DNA. The sample table shows about 100,000 clones, and more than 80% are seen once. The ten largest make up approximately 3.6% of the sample.

The cohort consisted of 600 to 750 healthy bone marrow donors. At the time of sampling, every cohort member was nominally healthy, though immune exposures that went unrecorded were likely present. The donor tested CMV seronegative and was one of the 352 seronegative cohort members. Each donor provided a peripheral blood sample, and peripheral blood mononuclear cells were used for TCR beta sequencing. Genomic DNA extraction from the blood cell samples was performed with the Qiagen DNeasy Blood Extraction Kit. This TCR derives from a man younger than 40 in good health and CMV-seronegative. The rearranged chain carries TRBV7-9 and TRBJ1-1; no D gene is confidently identified. The sequencing sample was made of PBMCs. CDR3 sequence: CASSLGLGRTKANTEAFF. The sequenced DNA is TGTGCCAGCAGCTTAGGATTGGGCAGAACGAAGGCGAACACTGAAGCTTTCTTT.